This record concerns one T cell receptor beta chain sequence. What it binds is unknown. PCR amplification relied on 60 Vbeta primers (plus 13 Jbeta primers). Libraries were prepared by immunoSEQ multiplex PCR; TCRdb keeps only in-frame clonotypes and omits some of them. The sample lists 130,000 or so clones, about 8.5% occurring once. CDR3 length: 17 amino acids. The V gene's germline CDR1 is SGHDT and CDR2 YYEEEE. The V gene end was trimmed by 4 bases and the J gene end by 7 bases; junction bases not matched to a gene: 13. This specimen comes from a study of cytomegalovirus exposure and HLA in healthy donors. Study details: Assignment to the Caucasian-associated ancestry cluster applied to over 70% of the approximately 390 genotyped donors. Whole-study results and caveats: Later, an analysis found that common viral pathogens appeared to be linked with several of the most significant clusters. TCR beta chains associated with HLA were, in a later analysis, more clonally expanded than equally common others. A later analysis linked a missense variant in DCLRE1C to the trimming of TCR beta V and J genes.

This sequence was found in a man between 40 and 49 years old in good health and CMV-seronegative. The chain couples TRBV5-6 to TRBJ2-1; 11 bases are shared with TRBD1. The sample comprised PBMCs. In nucleotides, the CDR3 is TGTGCCAGCAGCGCGACACCCGGGACAGGGGGAGCGAATGAGCAGTTCTTC. Translation: CASSATPGTGGANEQFF.